The T cell receptor (beta chain) under discussion was sequenced for a study of shared clonotypes between healthy human individuals. V dropped 0 bases and J dropped 4 bases, with 11 bases sitting between them. This CDR3 has 15 amino acids. The germline gives CDR1 MGHRA, CDR2 YSYEKL. The study's findings and limits: Naive subsets, compared against memory subsets, generally had larger estimated richness values. Between a handful of donors, naive CD4 clonotypes were shared at a level of about 5%. Sharing of clonotypes among donors was expected to vary with sequencing depth.

TCRdb's copy holds only in-frame clones and misses some; the assay was immunoSEQ multiplex PCR. The table includes about 680,000 clones, 72% detected once. About this clone itself: Its antigen is currently unknown.

This sequence joins TRBV4-1 and TRBJ2-3, with D possibly matching TRBD2 (5 bases). The TCR comes from a woman in her twenties or thirties in good health. The material sequenced was memory CD4+ T cells sorted from blood. Documented subset: CD45RA-negative fraction. The CDR3 loop is CASSQEVGASDTQYF. In DNA form, the CDR3 reads TGCGCCAGCAGCCAAGAGGTGGGAGCATCAGATACGCAGTATTTT.